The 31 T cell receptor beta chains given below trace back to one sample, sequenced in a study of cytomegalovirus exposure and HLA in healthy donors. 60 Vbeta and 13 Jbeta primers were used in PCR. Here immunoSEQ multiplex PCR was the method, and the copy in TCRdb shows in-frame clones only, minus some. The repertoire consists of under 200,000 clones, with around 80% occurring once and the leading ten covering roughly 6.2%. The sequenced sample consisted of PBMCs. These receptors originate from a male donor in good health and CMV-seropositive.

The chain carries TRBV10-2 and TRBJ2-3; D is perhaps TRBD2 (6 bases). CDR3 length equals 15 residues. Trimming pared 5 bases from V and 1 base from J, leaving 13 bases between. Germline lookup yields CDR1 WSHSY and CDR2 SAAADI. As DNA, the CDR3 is TGCGCCAGCAGTTACGGGAGAGGGGGCACAGATACGCAGTATTTT. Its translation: CASSYGRGGTDTQYF.

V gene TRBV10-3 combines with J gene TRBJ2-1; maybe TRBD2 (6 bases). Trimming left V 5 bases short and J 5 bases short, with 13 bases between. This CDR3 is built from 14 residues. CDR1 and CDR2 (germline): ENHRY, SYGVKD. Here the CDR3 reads CAISPRDSNNEQFF. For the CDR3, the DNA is TGTGCCATCAGTCCCCGGGACTCGAACAATGAGCAGTTCTTC.

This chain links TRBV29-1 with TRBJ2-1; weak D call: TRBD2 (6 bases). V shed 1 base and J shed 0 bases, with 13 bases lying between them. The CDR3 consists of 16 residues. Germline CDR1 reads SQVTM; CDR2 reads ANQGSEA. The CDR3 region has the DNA TGCAGCGTTGAAGGGGGTAGCGGCTTCTCCTACAATGAGCAGTTCTTC. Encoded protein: CSVEGGSGFSYNEQFF.

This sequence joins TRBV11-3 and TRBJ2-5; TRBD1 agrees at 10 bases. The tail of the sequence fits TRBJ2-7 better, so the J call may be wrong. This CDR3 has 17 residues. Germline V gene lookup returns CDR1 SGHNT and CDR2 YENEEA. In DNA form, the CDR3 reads TGTGCCAGCAGCCCGTCCTCCGGGACAGGGGCTTCCTACGAGCAGTACTTC. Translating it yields CASSPSSGTGASYEQYF.

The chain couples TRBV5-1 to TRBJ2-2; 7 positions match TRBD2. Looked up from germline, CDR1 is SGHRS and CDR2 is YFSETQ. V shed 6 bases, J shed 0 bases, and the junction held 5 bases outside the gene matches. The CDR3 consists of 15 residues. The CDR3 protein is CASKGGSTNTGELFF. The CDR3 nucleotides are TGCGCCAGCAAAGGCGGGAGTACGAACACCGGGGAGCTGTTTTTT.

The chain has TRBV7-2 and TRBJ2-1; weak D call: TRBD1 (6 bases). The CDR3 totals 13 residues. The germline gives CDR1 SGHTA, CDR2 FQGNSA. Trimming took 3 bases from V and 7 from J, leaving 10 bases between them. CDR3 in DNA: TGTGCCAGCAGCTTCGGACAGCAGAATGAGCAGTTCTTC. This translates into CASSFGQQNEQFF.

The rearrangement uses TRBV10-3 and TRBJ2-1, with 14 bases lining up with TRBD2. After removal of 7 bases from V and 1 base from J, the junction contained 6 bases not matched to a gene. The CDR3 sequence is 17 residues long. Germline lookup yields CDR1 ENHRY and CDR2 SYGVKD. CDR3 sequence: CAIMLGTSGGSYNEQFF. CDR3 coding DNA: TGTGCCATCATGCTAGGGACTAGCGGGGGTTCCTACAATGAGCAGTTCTTC.

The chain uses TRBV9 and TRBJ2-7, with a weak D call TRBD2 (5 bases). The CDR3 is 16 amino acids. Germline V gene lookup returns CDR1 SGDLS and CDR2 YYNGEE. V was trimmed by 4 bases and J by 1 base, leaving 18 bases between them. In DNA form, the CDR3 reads TGTGCCAGCAGCCTCGGGGAAGCGACCCGATCCTACGAGCAGTACTTC. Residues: CASSLGEATRSYEQYF.

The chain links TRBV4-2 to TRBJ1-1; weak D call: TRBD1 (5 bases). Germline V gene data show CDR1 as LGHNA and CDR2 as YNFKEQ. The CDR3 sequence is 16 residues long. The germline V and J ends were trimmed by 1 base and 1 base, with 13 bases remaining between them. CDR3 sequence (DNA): TGTGCCAGCAGCCAAGCCCCTGGCAGGGAGAACACTGAAGCTTTCTTT. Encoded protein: CASSQAPGRENTEAFF.

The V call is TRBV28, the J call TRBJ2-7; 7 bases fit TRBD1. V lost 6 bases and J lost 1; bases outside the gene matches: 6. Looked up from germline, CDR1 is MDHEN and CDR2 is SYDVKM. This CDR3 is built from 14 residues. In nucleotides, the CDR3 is TGTGCCAGCAGGCTAGGGGGACAGTCCTACGAGCAGTACTTC. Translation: CASRLGGQSYEQYF.

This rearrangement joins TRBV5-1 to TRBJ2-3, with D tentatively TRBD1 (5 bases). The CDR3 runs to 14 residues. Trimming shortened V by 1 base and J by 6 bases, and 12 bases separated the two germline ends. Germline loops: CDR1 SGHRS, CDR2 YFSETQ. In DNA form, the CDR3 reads TGCGCCAGCAGCTTGCAGGGTTTGGGGGATACGCAGTATTTT. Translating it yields CASSLQGLGDTQYF.

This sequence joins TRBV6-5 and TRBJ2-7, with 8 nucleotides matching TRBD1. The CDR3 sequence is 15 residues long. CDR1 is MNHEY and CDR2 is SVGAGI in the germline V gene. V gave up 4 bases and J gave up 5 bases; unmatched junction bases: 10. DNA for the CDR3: TGTGCCAGCAGTTTGGTTAGGACAGGGACCCACGAGCAGTACTTC. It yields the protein CASSLVRTGTHEQYF.

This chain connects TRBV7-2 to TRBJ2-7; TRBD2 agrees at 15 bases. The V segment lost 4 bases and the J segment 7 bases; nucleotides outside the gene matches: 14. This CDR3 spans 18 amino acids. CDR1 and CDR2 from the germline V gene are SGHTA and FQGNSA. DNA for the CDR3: TGTGCCAGCAGCTCCCCGGGACTAGCGGGAGGTTCGGGTAATGAGCAGTACTTC. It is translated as CASSSPGLAGGSGNEQYF.

The CDR3 loop reads CASSMAGPGNTIYF. The DNA for the CDR3 is TGTGCCAGTAGTATGGCAGGGCCTGGAAACACCATATATTTT. The genes are TRBV19 and TRBJ1-3; possibly TRBD1 for D (5 bases). Germline assignment: CDR1 LNHDA and CDR2 SQIVND (reference sequence). V shed 3 bases and J shed 2 bases, with 8 bases lying between them. This CDR3 region has 14 residues.

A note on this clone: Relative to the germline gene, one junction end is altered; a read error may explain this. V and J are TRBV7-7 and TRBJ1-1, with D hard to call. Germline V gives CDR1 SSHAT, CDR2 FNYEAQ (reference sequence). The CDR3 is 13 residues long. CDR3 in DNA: TGTGCTAGCAGCCGGCGGATGAACACTGAAGCTTTCTTT. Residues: CASSRRMNTEAFF.

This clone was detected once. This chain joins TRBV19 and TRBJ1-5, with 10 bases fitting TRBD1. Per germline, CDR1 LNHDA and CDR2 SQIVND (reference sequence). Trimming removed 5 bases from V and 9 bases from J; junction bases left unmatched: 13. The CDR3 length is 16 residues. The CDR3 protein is CASSPEGTGVIWPQHF. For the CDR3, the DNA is TGTGCCAGTAGTCCGGAAGGGACAGGGGTAATTTGGCCCCAGCATTTT.

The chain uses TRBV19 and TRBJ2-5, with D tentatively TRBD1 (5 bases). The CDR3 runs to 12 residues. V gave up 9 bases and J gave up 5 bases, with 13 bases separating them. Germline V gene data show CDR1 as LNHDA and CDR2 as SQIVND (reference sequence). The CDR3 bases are TGTGCCAGCCGGAACAGGCGGGAGACCCAGTACTTC. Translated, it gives CASRNRRETQYF.

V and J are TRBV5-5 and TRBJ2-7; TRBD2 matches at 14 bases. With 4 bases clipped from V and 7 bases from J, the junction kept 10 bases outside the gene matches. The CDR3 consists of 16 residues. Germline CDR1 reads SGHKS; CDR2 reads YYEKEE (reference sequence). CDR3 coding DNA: TGTGCCAGCAGCCCGGGACTAGCGGGAGCCTTGAGGGAGCAGTACTTC. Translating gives CASSPGLAGALREQYF.

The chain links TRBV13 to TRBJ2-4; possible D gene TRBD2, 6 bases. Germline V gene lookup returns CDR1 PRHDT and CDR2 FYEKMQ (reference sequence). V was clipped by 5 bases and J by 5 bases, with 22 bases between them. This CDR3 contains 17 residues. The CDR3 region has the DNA TGTGCCAGCAGCCCCGGTAGCGGAACTTTAAGGGAAAACATTCAGTACTTC. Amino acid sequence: CASSPGSGTLRENIQYF.

The CDR3 sequence: CSVSGALQETQYF. The CDR3 DNA sequence: TGCAGCGTTTCAGGGGCCCTACAAGAGACCCAGTACTTC. The chain employs TRBV29-1 and TRBJ2-5; D is perhaps TRBD1 (6 bases). Germline assignment: CDR1 SQVTM and CDR2 ANQGSEA. The ends were cut back, 5 bases at V and 2 bases at J, with 12 bases in the middle. This CDR3 contains 13 residues.

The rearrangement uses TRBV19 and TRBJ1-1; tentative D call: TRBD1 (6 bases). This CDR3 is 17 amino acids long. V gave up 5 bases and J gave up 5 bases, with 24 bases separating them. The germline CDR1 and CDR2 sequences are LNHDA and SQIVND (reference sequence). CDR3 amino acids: CASSPGAGDSTGTEAFF. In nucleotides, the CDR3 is TGTGCCAGTAGTCCTGGGGCAGGGGATTCGACGGGAACTGAAGCTTTCTTT.

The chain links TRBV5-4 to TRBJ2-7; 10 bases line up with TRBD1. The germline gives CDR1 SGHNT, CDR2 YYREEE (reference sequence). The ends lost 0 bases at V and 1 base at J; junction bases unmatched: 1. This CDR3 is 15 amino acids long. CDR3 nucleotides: TGTGCCAGCAGCTTGGCGGGACAGGGGTCCTACGAGCAGTACTTC. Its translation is CASSLAGQGSYEQYF.

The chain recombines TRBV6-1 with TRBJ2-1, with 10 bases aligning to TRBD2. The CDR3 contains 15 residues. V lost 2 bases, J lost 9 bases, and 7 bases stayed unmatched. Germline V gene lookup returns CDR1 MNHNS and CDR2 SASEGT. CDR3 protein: CASSETSGGAGEQFF. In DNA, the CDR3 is TGTGCCAGCAGTGAAACGAGCGGGGGGGCTGGTGAGCAGTTCTTC.

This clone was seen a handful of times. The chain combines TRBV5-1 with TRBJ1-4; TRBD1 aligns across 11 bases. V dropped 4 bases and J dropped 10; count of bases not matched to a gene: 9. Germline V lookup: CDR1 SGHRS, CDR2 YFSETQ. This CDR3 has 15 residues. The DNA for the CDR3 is TGCGCCAGCAGCCCCAGGACAGGGGGCGCGGGAAAACTGTTTTTT. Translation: CASSPRTGGAGKLFF.

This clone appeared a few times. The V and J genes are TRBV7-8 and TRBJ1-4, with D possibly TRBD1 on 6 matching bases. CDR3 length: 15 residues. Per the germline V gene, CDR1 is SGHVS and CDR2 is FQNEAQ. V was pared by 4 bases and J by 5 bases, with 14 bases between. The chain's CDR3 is CASSSVTGWNEKLFF. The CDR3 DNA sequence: TGTGCCAGCAGCTCCGTGACAGGCTGGAATGAAAAACTGTTTTTT.

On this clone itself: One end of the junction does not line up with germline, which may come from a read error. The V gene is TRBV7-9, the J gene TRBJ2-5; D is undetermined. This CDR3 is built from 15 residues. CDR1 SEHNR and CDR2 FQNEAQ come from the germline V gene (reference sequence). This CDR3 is CSSSLAVSGEETQYF. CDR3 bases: TGTTCCAGCAGCTTAGCTGTATCTGGAGAAGAGACCCAGTACTTC.

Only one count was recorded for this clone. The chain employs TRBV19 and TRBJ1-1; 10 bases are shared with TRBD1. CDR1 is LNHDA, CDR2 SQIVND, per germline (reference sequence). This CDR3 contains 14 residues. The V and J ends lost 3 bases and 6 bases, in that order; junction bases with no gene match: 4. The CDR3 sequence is CASSILGQGAEAFF. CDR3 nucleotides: TGTGCCAGTAGTATTTTAGGACAGGGGGCTGAAGCTTTCTTT.

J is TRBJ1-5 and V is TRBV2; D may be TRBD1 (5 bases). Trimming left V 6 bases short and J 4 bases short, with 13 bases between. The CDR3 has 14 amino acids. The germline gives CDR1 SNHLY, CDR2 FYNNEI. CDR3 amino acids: CASRAGTTNQPQHF. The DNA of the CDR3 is TGTGCCAGCAGGGCCGGGACTACAAATCAGCCCCAGCATTTT.

This CDR3 reads CASSPAGRDRGYEQYF. The CDR3 nucleotides read TGTGCCAGCAGCCCCGCCGGCCGGGACAGGGGATACGAGCAGTACTTC. V usage is TRBV5-6 and J usage is TRBJ2-7, with 10 bases matching TRBD1. V was clipped by 4 bases and J by 4 bases; unmatched bases: 11. The CDR3 runs to 16 residues. Germline V gene data show CDR1 as SGHDT and CDR2 as YYEEEE.

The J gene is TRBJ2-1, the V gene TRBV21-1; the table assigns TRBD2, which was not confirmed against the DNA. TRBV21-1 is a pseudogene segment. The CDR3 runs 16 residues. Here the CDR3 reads CASSKTLGLAEGGQFF. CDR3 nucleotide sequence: TGTGCCAGCAGCAAAACGCTGGGACTAGCTGAGGGGGGGCAGTTCTTC.

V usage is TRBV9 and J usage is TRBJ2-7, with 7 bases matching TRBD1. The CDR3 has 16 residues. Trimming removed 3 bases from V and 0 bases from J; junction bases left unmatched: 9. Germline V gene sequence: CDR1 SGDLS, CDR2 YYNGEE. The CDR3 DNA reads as TGTGCCAGCAGCGGCCACAGGGGACCCCTCTCCTACGAGCAGTACTTC. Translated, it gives CASSGHRGPLSYEQYF. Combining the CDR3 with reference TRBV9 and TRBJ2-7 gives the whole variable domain DSGVTQTPKHLITATGQRVTLRCSPRSGDLSVYWYQQSLDQGLQFLIQYYNGEERAKGNILERFSAQQFPDLHSELNLSSLELGDSALYFCASSGHRGPLSYEQYFGPGTRLTVT.